This T cell receptor beta chain derives from a study of cytomegalovirus exposure and HLA in healthy donors. V lost 9 bases and J lost 7; bases outside the gene matches: 17. Germline assignment: CDR1 LNHNV and CDR2 YYDKDF (reference sequence). The CDR3 has 16 residues. Profiling relied on immunoSEQ multiplex PCR, and the TCRdb table lists in-frame clones only, not all of them. This sample yields some 50,000 clones, of which around 94% are seen a single time; less than 9.5% belongs to the top ten. Sequencing was done on a sample of PBMCs. This chain uses TRBV15 with TRBJ2-7, with 11 bases that match TRBD2. The sequence was collected from a woman under 30 in good health and CMV-seropositive. The DNA for the CDR3 is TGTGCCACACAGGGGACAAGACTAGCGGGGCGTGGGGAGCAGTACTTC. Amino acid sequence: CATQGTRLAGRGEQYF. The whole variable domain, filled in from reference TRBV15 and TRBJ2-7, reads DAMVIQNPRYQVTQFGKPVTLSCSQTLNHNVMYWYQQKSSQAPKLLFHYYDKDFNNEADTPDNFQSRRPNTSFCFLDIRSPGLGDTAMYLCATQGTRLAGRGEQYFGPGTRLTVT.